This T cell receptor (beta chain) was obtained from a study of blood T cell repertoires in COVID-19. Turning to the study itself: Italy, Spain and the United States were the sources of the convalescent and acute COVID-19 samples. PBMCs, B-cell-depleted T cells, or T cells provided the cDNA or gDNA that made up the material.

Original processing methods: By means of reference gene primer amplification, nucleated cell counts were estimated. Assay: immunoSEQ multiplex PCR; the TCRdb copy retains only in-frame clones and omits some. The V and J calls and the clone size are those of that table, but D and trimming were determined from the DNA. The sample consists of 68,000 or so clones, more than 60% of them appearing once. This receptor was identified in a woman aged 50 to 60 with acute or convalescent COVID-19. The specimen was peripheral blood.

CDR3 bases: TGTGCCAGCAGGAGGAGCGTTGCTAGCACAGATACGCAGTATTTT. This gives the protein CASRRSVASTDTQYF. V usage is TRBV7-2 and J usage is TRBJ2-3; no definite D call. The CDR3 sequence is 15 residues long. The V and J ends lost 6 bases and 0 bases respectively, with 13 bases between them. Germline V lookup: CDR1 SGHTA, CDR2 FQGNSA. Supplemented by reference TRBV7-2 and TRBJ2-3, the full variable domain reads GAGVSQSPSNKVTEKGKDVELRCDPISGHTALYWYRQSLGQGLEFLIYFQGNSAPDKSGLPSDRFSAERTGGSVSTLTIQRTQQEDSAVYLCASRRSVASTDTQYFGPGTRLTVL.